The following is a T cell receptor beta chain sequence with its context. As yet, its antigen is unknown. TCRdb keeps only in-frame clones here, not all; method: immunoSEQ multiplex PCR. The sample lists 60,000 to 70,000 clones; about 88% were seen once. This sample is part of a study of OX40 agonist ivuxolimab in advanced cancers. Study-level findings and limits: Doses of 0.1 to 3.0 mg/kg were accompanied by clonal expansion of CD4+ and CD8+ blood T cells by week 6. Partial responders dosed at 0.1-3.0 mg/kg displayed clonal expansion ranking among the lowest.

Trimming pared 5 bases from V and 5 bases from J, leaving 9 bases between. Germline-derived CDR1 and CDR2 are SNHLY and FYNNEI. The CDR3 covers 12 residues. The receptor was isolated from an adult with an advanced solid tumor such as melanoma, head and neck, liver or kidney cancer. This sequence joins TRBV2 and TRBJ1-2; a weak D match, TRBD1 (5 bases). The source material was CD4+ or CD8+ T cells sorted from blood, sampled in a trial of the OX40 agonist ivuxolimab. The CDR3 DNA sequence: TGTGCCAGCAGTCCCAGGGTATATGGCTACACCTTC. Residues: CASSPRVYGYTF. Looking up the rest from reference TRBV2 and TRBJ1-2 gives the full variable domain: EPEVTQTPSHQVTQMGQEVILRCVPISNHLYFYWYRQILGQKVEFLVSFYNNEISEKSEIFDDQFSVERPDGSNFTLKIRSTKLEDSAMYFCASSPRVYGYTFGSGTRLTVV.